Shown below are 14 T cell receptor beta chains from a single sample sequenced in a study of T-cell reconstitution after alpha-beta-depleted transplantation in children. For TCRbeta, the library was prepared with unique molecular identifiers. TCRdb redid the calling of the PCR reads with MiXCR, one entry per CDR3 protein. The table has 230,000 or so distinct CDR3 sequences, roughly a tenth seen once; the top ten hold around 5.1%. The sequences come from PBMCs from the stem cell graft donor, collected from the stem cell graft. These receptors were collected from a human donor who donated a stem cell graft to a child with SCID.

This clonotype was seen many times. The rearrangement joins TRBV28 to TRBJ2-5; 8 bases fit TRBD1. Germline loops: CDR1 MDHEN, CDR2 SYDVKM. The CDR3 is made up of 14 amino acids. J gave up 4 bases and V 8 bases, and 9 bases lay outside the gene matches. CDR3 amino acids: CASSGLRGRETQYF. Here the CDR3 DNA reads TGTGCCAGCTCGGGCCTCAGGGGGCGAGAGACCCAGTACTTC. Supplemented by reference TRBV28 and TRBJ2-5, the full variable domain reads DVKVTQSSRYLVKRTGEKVFLECVQDMDHENMFWYRQDPGLGLRLIYFSYDVKMKEKGDIPEGYSVSREKKERFSLILESASTNQTSMYLCASSGLRGRETQYFGPGTRLLVL.

J is TRBJ2-3 and V is TRBV5-1; the D gene is possibly TRBD2 (6 bases). The V and J ends lost 4 bases and 0 bases respectively, with 12 bases between them. Germline CDR1 SGHRS, CDR2 YFSETQ. The CDR3 has 15 residues. The CDR3: CASSLGGDSTDTQYF. CDR3 DNA: TGCGCCAGCAGCCTCGGGGGAGATAGCACAGATACGCAGTATTTT.

This clonotype was detected ten times or more. The V gene is TRBV9, the J gene TRBJ1-4; 8 nucleotides line up with TRBD1. Trimming at V came to 4 bases and at J to 5 bases, leaving 22 bases not matched to a gene. This CDR3 contains 20 residues. The V gene's germline CDR1 is SGDLS and CDR2 YYNGEE. CDR3 bases: TGTGCCAGCAGCCCCCATCCGCCTACGGGACAGGCCTTGGGGAATGAAAAACTGTTTTTT. Amino acid sequence: CASSPHPPTGQALGNEKLFF.

This clonotype appeared many times. The chain has TRBV12-3 or TRBV12-4 and TRBJ2-1, with 12 nucleotides matching TRBD2. V gave up 5 bases and J gave up 8 bases; unmatched junction bases: 10. The length of the CDR3 is 16 residues. The CDR3 sequence: CASSKAGLAGGDEQFF. The CDR3 coding sequence is TGTGCCAGCAGTAAAGCGGGGCTAGCGGGGGGGGATGAGCAGTTCTTC.

The chain employs TRBV5-1 and TRBJ1-6, with D maybe TRBD1 (5 bases). V was cut by 2 bases and J by 8 bases, with 11 bases left in between. This CDR3 has 14 amino acids. CDR1 is SGHRS, CDR2 YFSETQ, per germline. This CDR3 reads CASSFAGADSPLHF. The DNA of the CDR3 is TGCGCCAGCAGCTTCGCCGGGGCGGATTCACCCCTCCACTTT.

This clonotype has a count of ten or more. The CDR3 coding sequence is TGTGCCAGCAGTTTCGCAGGCCAGCAATCTCTTGGCTACACCTTC. Amino acids: CASSFAGQQSLGYTF. The chain couples TRBV7-8 to TRBJ1-2; D unresolved. The CDR3 is made up of 15 amino acids. Per germline, CDR1 SGHVS and CDR2 FQNEAQ. V was shortened by 6 bases and J by 7 bases, with 21 bases between the two germline ends.

This clonotype was counted ten times or more. This chain links TRBV11-2 with TRBJ2-3; 11 bases map to TRBD2. With V trimmed by 2 bases and J by 0 bases, 10 bases remained unmatched. CDR1 is SGHAT and CDR2 is FQNNGV in the germline V gene. The CDR3 has 19 amino acids. The CDR3 here is CASSLRGRLAGGSTDTQYF. The CDR3 bases are TGTGCCAGCAGCTTACGGGGACGATTAGCGGGGGGGAGCACAGATACGCAGTATTTT.

The chain uses TRBV7-8 and TRBJ2-3, with 12 nucleotides matching TRBD2. The germline V gene has CDR1 SGHVS and CDR2 FQNEAQ. The J segment lost 2 bases and the V segment lost 4 bases, leaving 10 bases of the junction unmatched. This CDR3 spans 18 amino acids. As DNA, the CDR3 is TGTGCCAGCAGCTCCCGACTAGCGGGGGATCCCCACACAGATACGCAGTATTTT. This gives the protein CASSSRLAGDPHTDTQYF.

This clonotype was found many times. V gene TRBV4-3 combines with J gene TRBJ1-2; D is ambiguous. Germline CDR1 LGHNA, CDR2 YSLEER. The germline V and J ends were trimmed by 0 bases and 4 bases, with 12 bases remaining between them. The CDR3 runs 15 residues. The DNA for the CDR3 is TGCGCCAGCAGCCAAGAAACGGGGTTGGCCTATGGCTACACCTTC. It is translated as CASSQETGLAYGYTF.

This clonotype was seen repeatedly, ten times or more. CDR3 protein: CASSLVASGASTDTQYF. DNA for the CDR3: TGCGCCAGCAGCTTGGTTGCCAGCGGGGCAAGCACAGATACGCAGTATTTT. V and J are TRBV5-1 and TRBJ2-3; 7 bases align to TRBD2. J gave up 0 bases and V 0 bases, and 7 bases lay outside the gene matches. The CDR3 totals 17 residues. The germline CDR1 and CDR2 sequences are SGHRS and YFSETQ.

In this sample, this clonotype turned up many times. The rearrangement links TRBV4-1 to TRBJ2-7; TRBD2 is a possible D gene (6 bases). The CDR3 is 15 amino acids. Germline lookup yields CDR1 MGHRA and CDR2 YSYEKL. The V end lost 5 bases, the J end lost 6 bases, and 20 bases lay between the germline ends. The CDR3 is CASSSRLVAGLEQYF. CDR3 in DNA: TGCGCCAGCAGCTCGCGACTAGTTGCGGGGCTCGAGCAGTACTTC.

This clonotype appeared many times. The chain links TRBV5-6 to TRBJ2-4, with D maybe TRBD2 (5 bases). The CDR3 extends over 16 amino acids. Germline values: CDR1 SGHDT, CDR2 YYEEEE. Trimming shortened V by 0 bases and J by 0 bases, and 10 bases separated the two germline ends. CDR3 sequence (DNA): TGTGCCAGCAGCTTGGGAACGGGGTCAGCCAAAAACATTCAGTACTTC. Its translation is CASSLGTGSAKNIQYF.

This clonotype has a count of ten or more. The chain is built from TRBV2 and TRBJ1-6; D ambiguous. Germline CDR1 reads SNHLY; CDR2 reads FYNNEI. CDR3 length: 16 amino acids. The V end was cut by 7 bases, the J end by 0 bases, with 13 bases between. DNA for the CDR3: TGTGCCAGCACCCCGGGAGTCGCCTCCTATAATTCACCCCTCCACTTT. Its translation is CASTPGVASYNSPLHF.

This clonotype was seen ten or more times. The V call is TRBV28, the J call TRBJ2-5; either TRBD1 or TRBD2 may fit D (5 bases each). The CDR3 spans 15 residues. Per germline, CDR1 MDHEN and CDR2 SYDVKM. V lost 5 bases and J lost 5, with 18 bases in between. CDR3 sequence reads: CASSPQGPLGETQYF. The CDR3 DNA reads as TGTGCCAGCAGTCCCCAGGGACCGCTCGGGGAGACCCAGTACTTC.